This is a list of T cell receptor beta chains from one sample in a study of T cells in Graves' hyperthyroidism and ophthalmopathy. TCRdb passed the multiplex PCR reads through MiXCR, listing each CDR3 protein once. The table lists approximately 620,000 distinct CDR3 sequences, roughly 13% of them singletons, with roughly 6.2% in the top ten. Sequenced sample: blood. The receptors were sampled from a woman aged 25 to 39 with Graves' hyperthyroidism that later progressed to Graves' ophthalmopathy. CDR3s include the opening cysteine and the closing phenylalanine or tryptophan. D genes are given only for firm matches. Clone size appears in some rows only: once, few, many, or a class for an expanded clone.

d_call: .
clone_size: many
v_call: TRBV6-1
j_call: TRBJ1-2
cdr3_nt: TGTGCCAGCAGCGTATCAGGGGCAACCCGTAACTATGGCTACACCTTC
cdr3_aa: CASSVSGATRNYGYTF

d_call: TRBD1
clone_size: many
v_call: TRBV20-1
j_call: TRBJ1-1
cdr3_nt: TGCAGTGCTAGAGCCATCGGACAGGGGATAACTGAAGCTTTCTTT
cdr3_aa: CSARAIGQGITEAFF

d_call: .
clone_size: many
v_call: TRBV20-1
j_call: TRBJ1-5
cdr3_nt: TGCAGTGCCTCAGGTGGCAATCAGCCCCAGCATTTT
cdr3_aa: CSASGGNQPQHF

d_call: .
clone_size: .
v_call: TRBV25-1
j_call: TRBJ2-1
cdr3_nt: TGTGCCAGCAGAGAATACTGGAACAATGAGCAGTTCTTC
cdr3_aa: CASREYWNNEQFF

d_call: .
clone_size: .
v_call: TRBV18
j_call: TRBJ2-7
cdr3_nt: TGTGCCAGCTCACCACGACGGGGCTACGAGCAGTACTTC
cdr3_aa: CASSPRRGYEQYF

d_call: TRBD1
clone_size: many
v_call: TRBV4-3
j_call: TRBJ1-1
cdr3_nt: TGCGCCAGCAGGCAGAACCAGGGGGAAGGTGAAGCTTTCTTT
cdr3_aa: CASRQNQGEGEAFF

d_call: .
clone_size: few
v_call: TRBV6-2/TRBV6-3
j_call: TRBJ2-4
cdr3_nt: TGTGCCAGCAGTAACCGCGAAAACATTCAGTACTTC
cdr3_aa: CASSNRENIQYF

d_call: TRBD1
clone_size: many
v_call: TRBV7-8
j_call: TRBJ2-7
cdr3_nt: TGTGCCAGCGCCTCCTTAGCCGCAGGGGGCCGTAACGAGCAGTACTTC
cdr3_aa: CASASLAAGGRNEQYF

d_call: .
clone_size: many
v_call: TRBV20-1
j_call: TRBJ2-7
cdr3_nt: TGCAGTGCTAGAGATTTGGCCAGGGGGGCCGACTACGAGCAGTACTTC
cdr3_aa: CSARDLARGADYEQYF

d_call: TRBD2
clone_size: few
v_call: TRBV20-1
j_call: TRBJ2-2
cdr3_nt: TGCAGTGCTAGAAATCGGCTAGCGGGGCCCGGGGAGCTGTTTTTT
cdr3_aa: CSARNRLAGPGELFF

d_call: .
clone_size: many
v_call: TRBV6-1
j_call: TRBJ2-5
cdr3_nt: TGTGCCAGCGGTCGAGGGGAACAAGAGACCCAGTACTTC
cdr3_aa: CASGRGEQETQYF

d_call: .
clone_size: .
v_call: TRBV7-9
j_call: TRBJ2-2
cdr3_nt: TGTGCCAGCAGCTTAAGATCGGGAACCTTGGACGGGGAGCTGTTTTTT
cdr3_aa: CASSLRSGTLDGELFF

d_call: TRBD1
clone_size: many
v_call: TRBV27
j_call: TRBJ2-1
cdr3_nt: TGTGCCAGCAGTCCCCTGACAGGGAGTGGCAATGAGCAGTTCTTC
cdr3_aa: CASSPLTGSGNEQFF

d_call: .
clone_size: many
v_call: TRBV12-3/TRBV12-4
j_call: TRBJ2-7
cdr3_nt: TGTGCCAGCAGCGACGAAGGGTACGAGCAGTACTTC
cdr3_aa: CASSDEGYEQYF

d_call: .
clone_size: .
v_call: TRBV2
j_call: TRBJ2-5
cdr3_nt: TGTGCCAGCAGTCCCCTTGGGGGCTGGGAGACCCAGTACTTC
cdr3_aa: CASSPLGGWETQYF

d_call: .
clone_size: .
v_call: TRBV24-1
j_call: TRBJ2-3
cdr3_nt: TGTGCCACCGGTCCGGCAGTCACAGATACGCAGTATTTT
cdr3_aa: CATGPAVTDTQYF

d_call: TRBD2
clone_size: few
v_call: TRBV20-1
j_call: TRBJ2-7
cdr3_nt: TGCAGTGCTAGAGATCGGGGGACTACCATGGGTGAGCAGTACTTC
cdr3_aa: CSARDRGTTMGEQYF

d_call: .
clone_size: many
v_call: TRBV5-1
j_call: TRBJ2-7
cdr3_nt: TGCGCCAGCAGCTTGGAAACAGGGAGTACCTACGAGCAGTACTTC
cdr3_aa: CASSLETGSTYEQYF

d_call: .
clone_size: many
v_call: TRBV12-3/TRBV12-4
j_call: TRBJ1-2
cdr3_nt: TGTGCCAGCAGTTTCGGCCGAGACTATGGCTACACCTTC
cdr3_aa: CASSFGRDYGYTF

d_call: TRBD2
clone_size: .
v_call: TRBV6-1
j_call: TRBJ2-7
cdr3_nt: TGTGCCAGCAGCAAACTTACCCCTAGCGGGAGATTCACCGCCTACGAGCAGTACTTC
cdr3_aa: CASSKLTPSGRFTAYEQYF

d_call: TRBD1
clone_size: many
v_call: TRBV2
j_call: TRBJ2-7
cdr3_nt: TGTGCCAGCAGTTCCGGGACAGATACCTACGAGCAGTACTTC
cdr3_aa: CASSSGTDTYEQYF

d_call: .
clone_size: many
v_call: TRBV7-3
j_call: TRBJ2-5
cdr3_nt: TGTGCCAGCAGCTTAACAGTCACAGGGCGTGAGACCCAGTACTTC
cdr3_aa: CASSLTVTGRETQYF

d_call: .
clone_size: few
v_call: TRBV24-1
j_call: TRBJ2-3
cdr3_nt: TGTGCCACCAGTGATTTGGTCAGGGGGGGCACAGATACGCAGTATTTT
cdr3_aa: CATSDLVRGGTDTQYF

d_call: .
clone_size: few
v_call: TRBV6-2/TRBV6-3
j_call: TRBJ2-7
cdr3_nt: TGTGCCACCCGGAGGGAGGGGGAGGACGAATACGAGCAGTACTTC
cdr3_aa: CATRREGEDEYEQYF

d_call: .
clone_size: many
v_call: TRBV5-1
j_call: TRBJ2-3
cdr3_nt: TGCGCCAGCAGCATCCGGGACGACACAGATACGCAGTATTTT
cdr3_aa: CASSIRDDTDTQYF

d_call: .
clone_size: few
v_call: TRBV20-1
j_call: TRBJ2-1
cdr3_nt: TGCAGTGCTAGTTTGGGGACTGAGCAGTTCTTC
cdr3_aa: CSASLGTEQFF

d_call: TRBD1
clone_size: many
v_call: TRBV6-5
j_call: TRBJ1-2
cdr3_nt: TGTGCCAGCAGTTACCCAGAGGGACAGGAGGGCTACACCTTC
cdr3_aa: CASSYPEGQEGYTF

d_call: .
clone_size: .
v_call: TRBV5-1
j_call: TRBJ2-1
cdr3_nt: TGCGCCAGCAGCTTGAATGACAATGAGCAGTTCTTC
cdr3_aa: CASSLNDNEQFF

d_call: TRBD2
clone_size: many
v_call: TRBV6-1
j_call: TRBJ2-5
cdr3_nt: TGTGCCAGCACCCCGGGAGGCAGGGAGACCCAGTACTTC
cdr3_aa: CASTPGGRETQYF

d_call: .
clone_size: many
v_call: TRBV12-3/TRBV12-4
j_call: TRBJ2-3
cdr3_nt: TGTGCCAGCAGGCCCTTGGACAGCACCACAGATACGCAGTATTTT
cdr3_aa: CASRPLDSTTDTQYF

d_call: .
clone_size: many
v_call: TRBV7-8
j_call: TRBJ1-3
cdr3_nt: TGTGCCAGCAGCTTAGGCGCGGGGGGCGACGGAAACACCATATATTTT
cdr3_aa: CASSLGAGGDGNTIYF

d_call: .
clone_size: few
v_call: TRBV7-3
j_call: TRBJ1-1
cdr3_nt: TGTGCCAGCAGCCACCTCGGACTGCCGAACACTGAAGCTTTCTTT
cdr3_aa: CASSHLGLPNTEAFF

d_call: .
clone_size: many
v_call: TRBV24-1
j_call: TRBJ2-7
cdr3_nt: TGTGCCACCAGTGTCGGGGACCACTACGAGCAGTACTTC
cdr3_aa: CATSVGDHYEQYF